Listed below are T cell receptor beta chains from one sample, sequenced in a study of neurological immune-mediated disorders. TCRdb passed the 5' RACE reads through MiXCR, listing each CDR3 protein once. Of roughly 53,000 distinct CDR3 sequences in the sample, roughly 8.4% were seen once. Sequencing was done on a sample of PBMCs. The receptors were sampled from a woman in her forties in good health. Each CDR3 is given with its conserved first and last residue. A D gene is named only where the DNA matches it firmly. Rows give clone size only sometimes, using once, few, many, or a class for an expanded clone.

clone_size	v_call	j_call	d_call	cdr3_nt	cdr3_aa
few	TRBV7-7	TRBJ2-1	TRBD2	TGTGCTAGCAGCTTATCCACGGGGGGGCCGTATGAGCAGTTCTTC	CASSLSTGGPYEQFF
many	TRBV20-1	TRBJ2-7	.	TGCAGTGCGGGAGGGGGCAGCCTCTCCTACGAGCAGTACTTC	CSAGGGSLSYEQYF
few	TRBV5-1	TRBJ2-5	.	TGCGCCAGCAGCGTAGCGAGAGCAGATTTCCAAGAGACCCAGTACTTC	CASSVARADFQETQYF
many	TRBV3-1	TRBJ2-1	TRBD2	TGTGCCAGCAGCCAAAGGGACTACGAACGGAGTGAGCAGTTCTTC	CASSQRDYERSEQFF
many	TRBV6-6	TRBJ2-5	TRBD1	TGTGCCAGCAGTTACGGGGGACAGGGGGAGACCCAGTACTTC	CASSYGGQGETQYF
many	TRBV6-5	TRBJ1-4	TRBD1	TGTGCCAGCAGACGACAGGGTAGCGAAAAACTGTTTTTT	CASRRQGSEKLFF
many	TRBV5-1	TRBJ2-5	.	TGCGCCAGCAGCTTACAGGGTTTGGAGACCCAGTACTTC	CASSLQGLETQYF
many	TRBV20-1	TRBJ2-3	.	TGCAGTGCCGCCGGCGGCCGGTCAGATACGCAGTATTTT	CSAAGGRSDTQYF
many	TRBV5-1	TRBJ2-2	.	TGCGCCAGCAGCTTGGTCTATAAGAACACCGGGGAGCTGTTTTTT	CASSLVYKNTGELFF
.	TRBV10-1	TRBJ1-1	TRBD1	TGCGCCAGCAGTGCGACGGACAGGGAAGAAGCTTTCTTT	CASSATDREEAFF
.	TRBV4-3	TRBJ1-2	TRBD1	TGCGCCAGCAGCCAAGTAGGGACAGTTAACTATGGCTACACCTTC	CASSQVGTVNYGYTF
many	TRBV4-2	TRBJ2-1	TRBD2	TGTGCCAGCAGCCAAGGACTAGCGGGGGGGAGGGGGAATGAGCAGTTCTTC	CASSQGLAGGRGNEQFF
many	TRBV10-3	TRBJ1-1	TRBD1	TGTGCCATCAGTGAGTCTGGACAGGGGTTGGTTGGCACTGAAGCTTTCTTT	CAISESGQGLVGTEAFF
many	TRBV10-3	TRBJ2-5	TRBD2	TGTGCCATCAGTGCCGGGACTAGCAGGGGGACCCAGTACTTC	CAISAGTSRGTQYF
many	TRBV13	TRBJ2-2	.	TGTGCCAGCAGCTTAACCGGGGAGCTGTTTTTT	CASSLTGELFF
many	TRBV12-3/TRBV12-4	TRBJ2-5	TRBD2	TGTGCCAGCAGTCCACTAGCGGCCGGGAAGACCCAGTACTTC	CASSPLAAGKTQYF
many	TRBV20-1	TRBJ2-7	TRBD2	TGCAGTGCTCTTAGCGGGGGGGGAACCTACGAGCAGTACTTC	CSALSGGGTYEQYF
many	TRBV25-1	TRBJ2-2	.	TGTGCCAGCAGTGAAGCGGGGAGGGGGCGCACCGGGGAGCTGTTTTTT	CASSEAGRGRTGELFF
.	TRBV7-2	TRBJ1-1	.	TGTGCCAGCAGCTTAGCGGGTAGATCTGAAGCTTTCTTT	CASSLAGRSEAFF
few	TRBV18	TRBJ2-7	TRBD1	TGTGCCAGCTCACCATGGGGGGACAGGGACACCTACGAGCAGTACTTC	CASSPWGDRDTYEQYF
many	TRBV6-5	TRBJ2-7	TRBD1	TGTGCCAGCAGTTACACCGGGACAGCATCCTACGAGCAGTACTTC	CASSYTGTASYEQYF
many	TRBV3-1	TRBJ1-2	.	TGTGCCAGCAGGGACCTATTTACATCGCGCGGCTACACCTTC	CASRDLFTSRGYTF
many	TRBV4-3	TRBJ1-4	.	TGCGCCAGCAGCCAAGTTACAGGGACTAATGAAAAACTGTTTTTT	CASSQVTGTNEKLFF
many	TRBV25-1	TRBJ2-4	TRBD1	TGTGCCAGCAGTGCCTGGATGGACAGGGGAGACATTCAGTACTTC	CASSAWMDRGDIQYF
many	TRBV6-1	TRBJ2-1	TRBD1	TGTGCCAGCAGTGACTTCTGGGACAGGGGGCACCATGAGCAGTTCTTC	CASSDFWDRGHHEQFF
.	TRBV6-5	TRBJ2-7	.	TGTGCCAGCAGCTACGACGGGACAAGGAGCGAGCAGTACTTC	CASSYDGTRSEQYF
.	TRBV7-2	TRBJ1-2	.	TGTGCCAGCAGCTTATCAGATGTTAACTATGGCTACACCTTC	CASSLSDVNYGYTF
medium-sized	TRBV20-1	TRBJ1-5	.	TGCAGTGCTAGAGATGGCCCTCCTAGCCCAACGGGCAATCAGCCCCAGCATTTT	CSARDGPPSPTGNQPQHF
.	TRBV25-1	TRBJ2-5	.	TGTGCCAGCCTATCCCCACAAGAGACCCAGTACTTC	CASLSPQETQYF
.	TRBV14	TRBJ1-2	TRBD1	TGTGCCAGCAGCCAAGCTCGGACAGGGAGCGGCTACACCTTC	CASSQARTGSGYTF
many	TRBV4-1	TRBJ1-4	.	TGCGCCAGCAGACGGACCGATTCTGGAGAAAAACTGTTTTTT	CASRRTDSGEKLFF
many	TRBV7-2	TRBJ1-1	TRBD1	TGTGCCAGCAGCTTCACAGGGGCGGCTGAAGCTTTCTTT	CASSFTGAAEAFF
many	TRBV20-1	TRBJ2-7	.	TGCAGTGCTAGGCTCTTATACGAGCAGTACTTC	CSARLLYEQYF